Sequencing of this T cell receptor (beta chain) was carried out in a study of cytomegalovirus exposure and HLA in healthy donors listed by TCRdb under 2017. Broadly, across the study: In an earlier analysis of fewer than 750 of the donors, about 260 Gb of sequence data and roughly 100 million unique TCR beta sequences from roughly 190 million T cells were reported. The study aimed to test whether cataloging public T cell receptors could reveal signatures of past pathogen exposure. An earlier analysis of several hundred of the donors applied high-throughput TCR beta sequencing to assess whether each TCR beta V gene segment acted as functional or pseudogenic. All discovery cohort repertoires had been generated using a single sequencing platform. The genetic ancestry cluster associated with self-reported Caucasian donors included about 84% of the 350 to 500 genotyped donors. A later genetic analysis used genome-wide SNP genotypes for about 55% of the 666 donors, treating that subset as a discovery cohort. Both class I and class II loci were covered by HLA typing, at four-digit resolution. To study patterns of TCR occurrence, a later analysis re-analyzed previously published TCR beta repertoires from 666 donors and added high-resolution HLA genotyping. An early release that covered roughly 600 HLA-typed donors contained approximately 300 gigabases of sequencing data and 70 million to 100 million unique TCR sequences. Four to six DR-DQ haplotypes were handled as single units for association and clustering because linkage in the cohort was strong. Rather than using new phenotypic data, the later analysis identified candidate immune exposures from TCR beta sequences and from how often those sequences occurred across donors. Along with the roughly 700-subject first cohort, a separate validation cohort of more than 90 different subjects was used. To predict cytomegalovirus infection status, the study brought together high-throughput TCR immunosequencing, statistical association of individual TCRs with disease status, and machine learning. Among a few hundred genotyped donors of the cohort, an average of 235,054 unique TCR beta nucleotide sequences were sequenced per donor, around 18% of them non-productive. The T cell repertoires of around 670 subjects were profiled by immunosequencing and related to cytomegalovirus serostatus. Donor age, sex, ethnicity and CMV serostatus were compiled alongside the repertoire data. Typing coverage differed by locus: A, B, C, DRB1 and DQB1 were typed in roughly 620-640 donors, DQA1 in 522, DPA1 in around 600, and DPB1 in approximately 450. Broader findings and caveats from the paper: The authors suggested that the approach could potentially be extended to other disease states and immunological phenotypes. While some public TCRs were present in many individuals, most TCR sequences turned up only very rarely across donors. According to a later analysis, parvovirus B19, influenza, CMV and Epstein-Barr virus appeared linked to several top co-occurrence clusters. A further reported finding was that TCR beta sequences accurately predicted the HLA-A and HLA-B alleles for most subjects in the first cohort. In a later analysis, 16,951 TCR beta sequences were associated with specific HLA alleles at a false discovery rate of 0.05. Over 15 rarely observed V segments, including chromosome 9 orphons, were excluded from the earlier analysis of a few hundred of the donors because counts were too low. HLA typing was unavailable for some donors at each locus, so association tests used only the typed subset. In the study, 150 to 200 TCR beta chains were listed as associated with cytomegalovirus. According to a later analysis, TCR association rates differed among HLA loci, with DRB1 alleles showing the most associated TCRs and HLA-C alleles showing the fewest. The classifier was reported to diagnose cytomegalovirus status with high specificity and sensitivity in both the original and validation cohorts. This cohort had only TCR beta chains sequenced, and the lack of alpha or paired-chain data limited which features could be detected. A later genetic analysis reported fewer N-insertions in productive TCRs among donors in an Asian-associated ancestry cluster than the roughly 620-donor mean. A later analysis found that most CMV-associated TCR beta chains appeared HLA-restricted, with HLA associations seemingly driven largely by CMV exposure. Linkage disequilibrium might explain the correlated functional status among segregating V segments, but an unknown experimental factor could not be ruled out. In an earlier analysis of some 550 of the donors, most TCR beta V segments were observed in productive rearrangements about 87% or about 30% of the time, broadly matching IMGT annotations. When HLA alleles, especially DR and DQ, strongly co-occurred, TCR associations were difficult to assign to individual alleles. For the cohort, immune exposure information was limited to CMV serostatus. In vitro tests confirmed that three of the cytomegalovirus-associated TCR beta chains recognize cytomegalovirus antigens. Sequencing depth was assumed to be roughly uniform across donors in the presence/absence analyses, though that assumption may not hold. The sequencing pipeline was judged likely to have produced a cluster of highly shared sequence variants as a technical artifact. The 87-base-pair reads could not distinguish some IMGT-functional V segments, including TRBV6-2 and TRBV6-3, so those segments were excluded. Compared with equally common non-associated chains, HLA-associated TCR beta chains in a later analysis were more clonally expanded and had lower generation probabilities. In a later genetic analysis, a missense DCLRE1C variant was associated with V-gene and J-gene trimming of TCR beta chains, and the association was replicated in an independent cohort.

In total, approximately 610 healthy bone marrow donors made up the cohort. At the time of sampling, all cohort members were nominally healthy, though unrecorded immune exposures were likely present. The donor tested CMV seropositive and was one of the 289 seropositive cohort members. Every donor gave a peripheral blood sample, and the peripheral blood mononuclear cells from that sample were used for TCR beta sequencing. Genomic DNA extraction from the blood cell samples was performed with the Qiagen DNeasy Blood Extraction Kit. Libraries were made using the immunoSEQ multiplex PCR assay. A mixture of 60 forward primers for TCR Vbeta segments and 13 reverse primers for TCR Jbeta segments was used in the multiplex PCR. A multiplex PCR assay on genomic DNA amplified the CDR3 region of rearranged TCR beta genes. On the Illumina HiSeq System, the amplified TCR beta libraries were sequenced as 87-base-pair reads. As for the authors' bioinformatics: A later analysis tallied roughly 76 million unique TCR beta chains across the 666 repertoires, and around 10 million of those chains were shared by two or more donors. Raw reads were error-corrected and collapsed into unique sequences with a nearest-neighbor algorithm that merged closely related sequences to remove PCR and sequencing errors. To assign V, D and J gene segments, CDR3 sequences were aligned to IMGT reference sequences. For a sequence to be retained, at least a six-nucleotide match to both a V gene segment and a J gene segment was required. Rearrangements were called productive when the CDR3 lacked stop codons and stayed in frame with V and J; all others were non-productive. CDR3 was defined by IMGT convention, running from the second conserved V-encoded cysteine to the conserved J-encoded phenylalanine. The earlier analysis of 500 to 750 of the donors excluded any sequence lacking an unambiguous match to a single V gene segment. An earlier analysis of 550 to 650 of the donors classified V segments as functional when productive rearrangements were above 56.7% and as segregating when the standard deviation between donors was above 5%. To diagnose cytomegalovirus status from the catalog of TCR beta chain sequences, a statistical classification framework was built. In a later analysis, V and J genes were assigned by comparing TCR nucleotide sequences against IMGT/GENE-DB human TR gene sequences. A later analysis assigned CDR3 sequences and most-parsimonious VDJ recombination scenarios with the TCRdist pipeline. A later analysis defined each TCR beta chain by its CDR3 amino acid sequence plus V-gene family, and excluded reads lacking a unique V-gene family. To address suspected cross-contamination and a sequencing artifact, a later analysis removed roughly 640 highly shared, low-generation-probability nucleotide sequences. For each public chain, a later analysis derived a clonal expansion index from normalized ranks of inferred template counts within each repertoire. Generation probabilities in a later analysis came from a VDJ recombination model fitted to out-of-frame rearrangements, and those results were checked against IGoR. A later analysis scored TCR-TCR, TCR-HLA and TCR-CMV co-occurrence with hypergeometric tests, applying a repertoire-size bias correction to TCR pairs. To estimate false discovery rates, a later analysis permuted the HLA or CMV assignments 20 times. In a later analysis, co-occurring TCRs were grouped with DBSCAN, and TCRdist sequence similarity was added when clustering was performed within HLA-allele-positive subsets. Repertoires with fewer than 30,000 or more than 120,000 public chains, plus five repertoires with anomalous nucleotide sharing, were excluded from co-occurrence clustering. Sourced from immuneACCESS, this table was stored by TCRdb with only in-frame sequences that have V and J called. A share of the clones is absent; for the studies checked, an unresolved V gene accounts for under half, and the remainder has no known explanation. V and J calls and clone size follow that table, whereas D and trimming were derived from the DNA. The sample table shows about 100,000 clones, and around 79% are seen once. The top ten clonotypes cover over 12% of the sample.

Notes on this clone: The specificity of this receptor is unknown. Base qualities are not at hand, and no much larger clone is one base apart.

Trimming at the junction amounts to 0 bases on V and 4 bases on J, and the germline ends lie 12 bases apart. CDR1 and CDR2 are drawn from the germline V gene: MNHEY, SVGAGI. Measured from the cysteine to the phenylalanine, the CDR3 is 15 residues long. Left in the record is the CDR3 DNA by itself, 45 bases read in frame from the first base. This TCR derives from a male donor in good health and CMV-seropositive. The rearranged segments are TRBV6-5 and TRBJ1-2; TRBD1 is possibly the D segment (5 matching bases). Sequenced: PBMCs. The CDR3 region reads CASSYSVRGVYGYTF. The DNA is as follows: TGTGCCAGCAGTTACTCAGTGCGGGGGGTCTATGGCTACACCTTC.